Sequencing of this T cell receptor (beta chain) was carried out in a study of T cell responses to AZD1222 COVID-19 vaccine. Clones were read by immunoSEQ multiplex PCR, and TCRdb kept only the in-frame ones, dropping some. The sample carries 100,000 to 150,000 clones, about 86% recorded once. As for this clone: Antigen unknown.

With V trimmed by 4 bases and J by 6 bases, 4 bases remained unmatched. This CDR3 is built from 14 residues. CDR1 is SNHLY and CDR2 is FYNNEI in the germline V gene. Study-wide points: It was only after the peak T cell response that any repertoires were sampled. Nearly half of unique spike-specific TCRs reportedly avoided B.1.351 and B.1.1.7 mutated regions. Mostly white British, mostly female donors; authors suggested clonal diversity may be underestimated.

Sequences were derived from peripheral blood, sampled 28 days after the second AZD1222 dose. The chain uses TRBV2 and TRBJ2-7; 12 bases agree with TRBD2. This TCR was sampled from an adult who received the AZD1222 COVID-19 vaccine. CDR3 protein: CASSVGLAGVEQYF. CDR3 nucleotides: TGTGCCAGCAGTGTGGGACTAGCGGGTGTCGAGCAGTACTTC.